This is a list of T cell receptor beta chains from one sample in a study of neoadjuvant nivolumab and ipilimumab in lung cancer. Here immunoSEQ multiplex PCR was the method, and the copy in TCRdb shows in-frame clones only, minus some. This table has 26,000 or so clones, around 80% appearing once. Source: tumor tissue, taken after neoadjuvant nivolumab, alone or with ipilimumab, at or shortly before surgery. These receptors were obtained from an adult with non-small cell lung cancer. The CDR3 runs from the conserved cysteine through the conserved F or W. A D gene is named only where the DNA matches it firmly. Clone size, where shown, is once, few, many, or a class for clones that have expanded.

abundance: NA
j_gene: TRBJ2-2
v_gene: TRBV9
d_gene: NA
CDR3aa: CASSVATGATGELFF
CDR3nt: TGTGCCAGCAGCGTAGCCACAGGAGCCACCGGGGAGCTGTTTTTT

abundance: NA
j_gene: TRBJ2-7
v_gene: TRBV6-1
d_gene: NA
CDR3aa: CASSMGGTGSYEQYF
CDR3nt: TGTGCCAGCAGCATGGGGGGGACAGGCTCCTACGAGCAGTACTTC

abundance: NA
j_gene: TRBJ1-4
v_gene: TRBV5-1
d_gene: NA
CDR3aa: CASSLGQPSGELFF
CDR3nt: TGCGCCAGCAGCTTGGGACAGCCATCGGGTGAACTGTTTTTT

abundance: NA
j_gene: TRBJ2-7
v_gene: TRBV7-9
d_gene: NA
CDR3aa: CASSLSGVVAYEQYF
CDR3nt: TGTGCCAGCAGCTTGTCCGGGGTGGTGGCCTACGAGCAGTACTTC

abundance: NA
j_gene: TRBJ2-3
v_gene: TRBV4-1
d_gene: NA
CDR3aa: CASSHETDTQYF
CDR3nt: TGCGCCAGCAGCCACGAAACAGATACGCAGTATTTT

abundance: NA
j_gene: TRBJ2-1
v_gene: TRBV6-5
d_gene: TRBD2
CDR3aa: CASSPRLARAEQFF
CDR3nt: TGTGCCAGCAGTCCCCGACTAGCAAGAGCCGAGCAGTTCTTC

abundance: NA
j_gene: TRBJ1-1
v_gene: TRBV18
d_gene: NA
CDR3aa: CASSPLEGTMNTEAFF
CDR3nt: TGTGCCAGCTCACCACTTGAGGGGACCATGAACACTGAAGCTTTCTTT

abundance: NA
j_gene: TRBJ1-2
v_gene: TRBV6-6
d_gene: NA
CDR3aa: CASSSDSPYGYTF
CDR3nt: TGTGCCAGCAGCAGTGACAGTCCCTATGGCTACACCTTC

abundance: once
j_gene: TRBJ1-5
v_gene: TRBV2
d_gene: TRBD1
CDR3aa: CASWTGSNQPQHF
CDR3nt: TGTGCCAGCTGGACAGGTAGCAATCAGCCCCAGCATTTT

abundance: medium-sized
j_gene: TRBJ2-5
v_gene: TRBV2
d_gene: TRBD1
CDR3aa: CASTEDRVETQYF
CDR3nt: TGTGCCAGCACCGAAGACAGGGTGGAGACCCAGTACTTC

abundance: once
j_gene: TRBJ1-5
v_gene: TRBV11-3
d_gene: NA
CDR3aa: CASSLLGRVGSQPQHF
CDR3nt: TGTGCCAGCAGCTTACTCGGCAGGGTAGGTTCTCAGCCCCAGCATTTT

abundance: NA
j_gene: TRBJ2-1
v_gene: TRBV6-4
d_gene: TRBD2
CDR3aa: CASSDGGGDYNEQFF
CDR3nt: TGTGCCAGCAGTGACGGCGGGGGGGACTACAATGAGCAGTTCTTC

abundance: few
j_gene: TRBJ1-1
v_gene: TRBV18
d_gene: TRBD1
CDR3aa: CASSRGQNTEAFF
CDR3nt: TGTGCCAGCTCAAGGGGGCAAAACACTGAAGCTTTCTTT

abundance: NA
j_gene: TRBJ1-1
v_gene: TRBV6-1
d_gene: NA
CDR3aa: CASSERIEAFF
CDR3nt: TGTGCCAGCAGTGAAAGAATCGAAGCTTTCTTT

abundance: NA
j_gene: TRBJ2-7
v_gene: TRBV7-8
d_gene: TRBD1
CDR3aa: CASSRDRESDEQYF
CDR3nt: TGTGCCAGCAGCCGTGACAGGGAAAGCGACGAGCAGTACTTC

abundance: NA
j_gene: TRBJ2-1
v_gene: TRBV7-2
d_gene: TRBD2
CDR3aa: CASSPAWGRADEQFF
CDR3nt: TGTGCCAGCAGCCCGGCTTGGGGGAGGGCTGATGAGCAGTTCTTC

abundance: NA
j_gene: TRBJ2-7
v_gene: TRBV7-2
d_gene: NA
CDR3aa: CASSLLVGKAYEQYF
CDR3nt: TGTGCCAGCAGCTTATTGGTGGGCAAGGCCTACGAGCAGTACTTC

abundance: NA
j_gene: TRBJ2-3
v_gene: TRBV9
d_gene: TRBD2
CDR3aa: CASSVLAGGGDTQYF
CDR3nt: TGTGCCAGCAGCGTCCTAGCGGGAGGCGGGGATACGCAGTATTTT

abundance: few
j_gene: TRBJ2-3
v_gene: TRBV6-1
d_gene: NA
CDR3aa: CASSVLVSSDTQYF
CDR3nt: TGTGCCAGCAGTGTACTAGTGAGTTCAGATACGCAGTATTTT

abundance: NA
j_gene: TRBJ2-7
v_gene: TRBV18
d_gene: TRBD1
CDR3aa: CASSPPGTVSSYEQYF
CDR3nt: TGTGCCAGCTCGCCTCCCGGGACAGTGTCCTCCTACGAGCAGTACTTC

abundance: NA
j_gene: TRBJ2-7
v_gene: TRBV9
d_gene: NA
CDR3aa: CASSAGITSYEQYF
CDR3nt: TGTGCCAGCAGCGCCGGGATTACCTCCTACGAGCAGTACTTC

abundance: NA
j_gene: TRBJ2-7
v_gene: TRBV11-2
d_gene: NA
CDR3aa: CASSLGRVYSYEQYF
CDR3nt: TGTGCCAGCAGCTTAGGCAGGGTATATTCCTACGAGCAGTACTTC

abundance: NA
j_gene: TRBJ2-5
v_gene: TRBV5-6
d_gene: NA
CDR3aa: CASSFQGGFGTQETQYF
CDR3nt: TGTGCCAGCAGCTTCCAGGGCGGATTTGGGACCCAAGAGACCCAGTACTTC

abundance: NA
j_gene: TRBJ1-3
v_gene: TRBV10-2
d_gene: NA
CDR3aa: CASSAGGDTIYF
CDR3nt: TGCGCCAGCAGCGCGGGAGGAGACACCATATATTTT

abundance: NA
j_gene: TRBJ2-6
v_gene: TRBV6-9
d_gene: NA
CDR3aa: CASSVLIRQSRANVLTF
CDR3nt: TGTGCCAGCAGTGTACTAATACGACAAAGTCGGGCCAACGTCCTGACTTTC

abundance: NA
j_gene: TRBJ1-5
v_gene: TRBV5-6
d_gene: NA
CDR3aa: CASSSLESNQPQHF
CDR3nt: TGTGCCAGCAGCTCGTTGGAGAGCAATCAGCCCCAGCATTTT

abundance: NA
j_gene: TRBJ1-2
v_gene: TRBV7-9
d_gene: NA
CDR3aa: CASSLAGVRTRDYGYTF
CDR3nt: TGTGCCAGCAGCTTAGCGGGTGTTAGGACCAGGGACTATGGCTACACCTTC

abundance: NA
j_gene: TRBJ1-5
v_gene: TRBV29-1
d_gene: NA
CDR3aa: CSVEVKDQPQHF
CDR3nt: TGCAGCGTTGAAGTGAAGGATCAGCCCCAGCATTTT

abundance: NA
j_gene: TRBJ1-1
v_gene: TRBV2
d_gene: NA
CDR3aa: CASTKDPNENTEAFF
CDR3nt: TGTGCCAGCACAAAGGACCCTAACGAAAACACTGAAGCTTTCTTT

abundance: few
j_gene: TRBJ1-5
v_gene: TRBV6-5
d_gene: TRBD1
CDR3aa: CASSLTGVRQPQHF
CDR3nt: TGTGCCAGCAGTTTAACAGGGGTAAGGCAGCCCCAGCATTTT

abundance: NA
j_gene: TRBJ2-2
v_gene: TRBV27
d_gene: NA
CDR3aa: CASSLKKRTGELFF
CDR3nt: TGTGCCAGCAGTTTAAAGAAGCGCACCGGGGAGCTGTTTTTT

abundance: NA
j_gene: TRBJ2-5
v_gene: TRBV7-8
d_gene: TRBD2
CDR3aa: CASSLELAVQETQYF
CDR3nt: TGTGCCAGCAGCTTAGAACTAGCGGTACAAGAGACCCAGTACTTC

abundance: NA
j_gene: TRBJ2-2
v_gene: TRBV27
d_gene: TRBD2
CDR3aa: CASSTSGSETGELFF
CDR3nt: TGTGCCAGCAGTACTAGCGGGAGTGAAACCGGGGAGCTGTTTTTT